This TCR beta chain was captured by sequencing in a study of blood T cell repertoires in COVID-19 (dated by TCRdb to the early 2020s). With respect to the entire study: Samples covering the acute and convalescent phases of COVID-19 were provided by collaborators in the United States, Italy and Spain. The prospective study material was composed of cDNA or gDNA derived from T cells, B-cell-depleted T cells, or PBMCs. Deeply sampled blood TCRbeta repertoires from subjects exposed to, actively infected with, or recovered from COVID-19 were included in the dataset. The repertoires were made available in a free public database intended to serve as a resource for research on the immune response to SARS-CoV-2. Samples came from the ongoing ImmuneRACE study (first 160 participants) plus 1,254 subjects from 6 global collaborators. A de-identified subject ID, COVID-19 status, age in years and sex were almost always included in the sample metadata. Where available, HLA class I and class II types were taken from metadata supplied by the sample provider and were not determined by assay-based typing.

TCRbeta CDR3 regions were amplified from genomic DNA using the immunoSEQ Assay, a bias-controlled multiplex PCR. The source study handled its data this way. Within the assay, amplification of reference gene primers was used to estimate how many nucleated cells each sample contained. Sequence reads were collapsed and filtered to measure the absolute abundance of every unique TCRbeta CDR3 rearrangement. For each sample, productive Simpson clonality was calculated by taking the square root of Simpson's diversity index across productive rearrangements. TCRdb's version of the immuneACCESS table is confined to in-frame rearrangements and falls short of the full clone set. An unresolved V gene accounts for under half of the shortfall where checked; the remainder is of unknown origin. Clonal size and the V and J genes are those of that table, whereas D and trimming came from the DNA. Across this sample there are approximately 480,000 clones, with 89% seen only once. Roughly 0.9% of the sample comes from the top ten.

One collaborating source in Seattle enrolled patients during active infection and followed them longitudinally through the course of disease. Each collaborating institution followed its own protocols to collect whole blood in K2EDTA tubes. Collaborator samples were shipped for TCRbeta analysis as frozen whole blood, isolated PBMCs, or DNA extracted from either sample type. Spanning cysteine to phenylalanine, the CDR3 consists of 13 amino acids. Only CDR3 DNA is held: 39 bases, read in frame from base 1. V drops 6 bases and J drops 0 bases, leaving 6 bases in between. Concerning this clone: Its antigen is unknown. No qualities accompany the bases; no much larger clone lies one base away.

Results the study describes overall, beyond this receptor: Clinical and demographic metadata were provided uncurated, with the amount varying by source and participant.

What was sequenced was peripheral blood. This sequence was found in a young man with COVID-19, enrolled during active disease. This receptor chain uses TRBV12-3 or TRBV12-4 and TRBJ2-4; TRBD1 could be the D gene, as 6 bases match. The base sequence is TGTGCCAGCAGGGGACAAGCCAAAAACATTCAGTACTTC. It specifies CASRGQAKNIQYF.